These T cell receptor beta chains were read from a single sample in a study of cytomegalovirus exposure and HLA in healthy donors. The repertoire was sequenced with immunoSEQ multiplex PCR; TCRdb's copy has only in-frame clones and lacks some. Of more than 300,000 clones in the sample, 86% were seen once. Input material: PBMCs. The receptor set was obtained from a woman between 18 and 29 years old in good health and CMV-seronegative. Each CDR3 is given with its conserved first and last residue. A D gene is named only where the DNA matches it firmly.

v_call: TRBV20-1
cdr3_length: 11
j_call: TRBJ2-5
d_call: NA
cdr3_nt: TGCAGTGCTCGCGACTACCCATCCCAGTACTTC
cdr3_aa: CSARDYPSQYF

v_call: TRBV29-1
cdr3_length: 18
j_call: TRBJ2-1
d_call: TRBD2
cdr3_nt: TGCAGCGTTTCTGGCAGCGGGGGGATCGGGAGGACCTACAATGAGCAGTTCTTC
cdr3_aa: CSVSGSGGIGRTYNEQFF

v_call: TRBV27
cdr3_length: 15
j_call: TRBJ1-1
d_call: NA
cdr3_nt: TGTGCCAGCAGTTTATCGAAAAGGGGAGGCACTGAAGCTTTCTTT
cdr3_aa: CASSLSKRGGTEAFF

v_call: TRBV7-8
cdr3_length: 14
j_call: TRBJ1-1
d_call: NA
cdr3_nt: TGTGCCACCCAGCATCCTGGGGAGGCCACTGAAGCTTTCTTT
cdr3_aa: CATQHPGEATEAFF

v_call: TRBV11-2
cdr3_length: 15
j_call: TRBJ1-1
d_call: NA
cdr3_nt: TGTGCCAGCACCCCCGGCGGGGGGACGAACACTGAAGCTTTCTTT
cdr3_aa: CASTPGGGTNTEAFF

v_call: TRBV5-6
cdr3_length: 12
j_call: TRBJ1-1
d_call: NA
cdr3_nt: TGTGCCAGCAGCGCAAACAGCCTCGAAGCTTTCTTT
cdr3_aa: CASSANSLEAFF

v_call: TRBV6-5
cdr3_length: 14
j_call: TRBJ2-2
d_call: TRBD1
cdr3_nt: TGTGCCAGCAGCGTCCGGGACAGAAACCGGGAGCTGTTTTTT
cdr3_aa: CASSVRDRNRELFF

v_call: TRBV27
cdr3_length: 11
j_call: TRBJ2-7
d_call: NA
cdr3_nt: TGTGCCAGCAGTTTACCCTCCGAGCAGTACTTC
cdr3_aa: CASSLPSEQYF

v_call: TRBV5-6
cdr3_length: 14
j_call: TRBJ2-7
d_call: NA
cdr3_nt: TGTGCCAGCAGCTTGGCGGCCAGGGCGGACGAGCAGTACTTC
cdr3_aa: CASSLAARADEQYF

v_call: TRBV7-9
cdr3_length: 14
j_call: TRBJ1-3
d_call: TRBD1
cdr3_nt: TGTGCCAGCAGCCCACGGACAGGGACAAACACCATATATTTT
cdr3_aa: CASSPRTGTNTIYF

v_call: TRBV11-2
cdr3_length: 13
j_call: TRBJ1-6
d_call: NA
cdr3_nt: TGTGCCAGCAGCCCCGACAGTAATTCACCCCTCCACTTT
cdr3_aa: CASSPDSNSPLHF

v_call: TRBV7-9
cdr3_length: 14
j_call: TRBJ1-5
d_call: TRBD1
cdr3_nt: TGTGCCAGCAGCGCGACAGGGAGCAATCAGCCCCAGCATTTT
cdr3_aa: CASSATGSNQPQHF

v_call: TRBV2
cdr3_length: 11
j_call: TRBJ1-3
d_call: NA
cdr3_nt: TGTGCCAGCTCAATGGAGGACACCATATATTTT
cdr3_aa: CASSMEDTIYF

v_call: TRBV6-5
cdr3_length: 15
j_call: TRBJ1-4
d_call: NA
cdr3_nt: TGTGCCAGCCGCAGGGGACCTGCAACTAATGAAAAACTGTTTTTT
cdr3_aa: CASRRGPATNEKLFF

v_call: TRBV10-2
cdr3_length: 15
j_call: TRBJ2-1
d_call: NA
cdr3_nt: TGCGCCAGCAGCCTCGGCAGAGGTGACTACAATGAGCAGTTCTTC
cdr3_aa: CASSLGRGDYNEQFF

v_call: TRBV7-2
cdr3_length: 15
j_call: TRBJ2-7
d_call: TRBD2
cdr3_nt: TGTGCCAGCAGCTTCTCGACTAGCGGGAGCCACGAGCAGTACTTC
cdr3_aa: CASSFSTSGSHEQYF

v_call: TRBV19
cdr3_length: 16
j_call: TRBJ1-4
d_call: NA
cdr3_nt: TGTGCCAGTAGTGTTTCAATCGGGAGCCCAAATGAAAAACTGTTTTTT
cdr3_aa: CASSVSIGSPNEKLFF

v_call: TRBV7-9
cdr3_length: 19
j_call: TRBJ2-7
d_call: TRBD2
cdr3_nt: TGTGCCAGCAGCTTTTACAGGGCACTACCGGGACTAGCGGCCTACGAGCAGTACTTC
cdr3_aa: CASSFYRALPGLAAYEQYF

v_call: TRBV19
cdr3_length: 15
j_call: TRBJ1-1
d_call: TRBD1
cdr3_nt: TGTGCCAGTAGTTTTTGGACAGGGGGGGATACTGAAGCTTTCTTT
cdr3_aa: CASSFWTGGDTEAFF

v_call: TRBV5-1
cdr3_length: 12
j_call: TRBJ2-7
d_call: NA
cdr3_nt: TGCGCCAGCAGCTCCGACAGCTACGAGCAGTACTTC
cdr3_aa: CASSSDSYEQYF

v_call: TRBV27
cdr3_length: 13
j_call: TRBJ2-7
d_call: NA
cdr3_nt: TGTGCCAGCAGTTTAGGGACTTACTACGAGCAGTACTTC
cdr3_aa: CASSLGTYYEQYF

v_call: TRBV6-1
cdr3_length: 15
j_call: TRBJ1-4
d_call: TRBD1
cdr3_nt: TGTGCCAGCACCGACGGACAGGGGAGGCGGGAAAAACTGTTTTTT
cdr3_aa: CASTDGQGRREKLFF

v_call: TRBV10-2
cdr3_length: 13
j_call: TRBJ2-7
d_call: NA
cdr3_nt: TGCGCCAGCACCGGACAGCCGCGTAACGAGCAGTACTTC
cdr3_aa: CASTGQPRNEQYF

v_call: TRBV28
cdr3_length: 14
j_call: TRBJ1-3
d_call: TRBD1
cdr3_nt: TGTGCCAGCAGGCCTCTGGACAGGGCAGACACCATATATTTT
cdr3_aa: CASRPLDRADTIYF